These 30 T cell receptor beta chains originate from one sample sequenced in a study of spatial heterogeneity in lung cancer. Their antigen targets remain unknown. The time point was: sample taken at primary tumor resection. Study-wide points: Tumor mutation count correlated with how many alpha and beta TCRs expanded intratumorally.

TCRdb reanalysed the 5' RACE reads using MiXCR and keeps one entry per CDR3 protein. The table has over 5,000 distinct CDR3 sequences, under 20% seen once. The sample consisted of lung tumor tissue, taken at surgery. Receptor source: a male donor with early-stage non-small cell lung cancer.

This clonotype was picked up many times. The chain carries TRBV12-3 or TRBV12-4 and TRBJ2-3; TRBD1 or TRBD2 may be the D gene (5 bases each). Trimming took off 3 bases at V and 6 bases at J, with 16 bases between the two ends. CDR3 length: 15 amino acids. This CDR3 reads CASSFFRVEGDTQYF. CDR3 nucleotide sequence: TGTGCCAGCAGTTTTTTTCGGGTTGAGGGGGATACGCAGTATTTT.

This clonotype is judged medium-sized. CDR3 bases: TGTGCCAGCAGTTTGTCACAGGGATCCTTCCAAGAGACCCAGTACTTC. Its translation is CASSLSQGSFQETQYF. The rearrangement links TRBV27 to TRBJ2-5, with D possibly TRBD1 on 6 matching bases. This CDR3 comprises 16 residues. V lost 3 bases, J lost 1 base, and 15 bases lay in between. Looked up from germline, CDR1 is MNHEY and CDR2 is SMNVEV (reference sequence).

The rearrangement joins TRBV7-2 to TRBJ2-6; D may be TRBD1 (6 bases). Trimming stripped 8 bases from V and 4 bases from J, with 12 bases between. Per the germline V gene, CDR1 is SGHTA and CDR2 is FQGNSA. The length of the CDR3 is 14 residues. Here the CDR3 DNA reads TGTGCCAGCTACAGGGTCTCGGGGGCCAACGTCCTGACTTTC. It translates to CASYRVSGANVLTF.

This clonotype is medium-sized within its sample. The chain is built from TRBV5-8 and TRBJ2-2, with TRBD2 identical over 8 bases. The V gene end was trimmed by 2 bases and the J gene end by 1 base; junction bases not matched to a gene: 19. This CDR3 spans 21 amino acids. Germline CDR1 is SGHTS and CDR2 is YDEGEE. DNA for the CDR3: TGTGCCAGCAGCTTCACAGGGATCAGCGGGAGCCTCGGTGTGAACACCGGGGAGCTGTTTTTT. This codes for CASSFTGISGSLGVNTGELFF.

By frequency in the sample, this clonotype is medium-sized. V usage is TRBV18 and J usage is TRBJ1-2; TRBD1 matches 9 bases. Germline V gene lookup returns CDR1 KGHSH and CDR2 LQKENI. With 3 bases clipped from V and 6 bases from J, the junction kept 8 bases outside the gene matches. The CDR3 is 15 residues long. The CDR3 DNA reads as TGTGCCAGCTCACCTTGGGGGACAGGGCGAGATGGCTACACCTTC. This translates into CASSPWGTGRDGYTF.

In this sample, this clonotype is medium-sized. The V gene is TRBV12-3 or TRBV12-4, the J gene TRBJ1-5; weak D call: TRBD1 (5 bases). The CDR3 length is 15 residues. The V end lost 7 bases, the J end lost 7 bases, and 20 bases lay between the germline ends. The DNA for the CDR3 is TGTGCCAGCACTGCCGGGCCAGGGAGACTCCAGCCCCAGCATTTT. It is translated as CASTAGPGRLQPQHF.

The genes are TRBV2 and TRBJ2-1, with D possibly TRBD1 on 6 matching bases. The CDR3 has 15 amino acids. Trimming pared 6 bases from V and 2 bases from J, leaving 14 bases between. Germline-derived CDR1 and CDR2 are SNHLY and FYNNEI. The CDR3 spells CASRVGDTAYNEQFF. The CDR3 region has the DNA TGTGCCAGCAGAGTGGGGGACACCGCCTACAATGAGCAGTTCTTC.

The sample holds a few counts of this clonotype. The rearrangement uses TRBV12-3 or TRBV12-4 and TRBJ2-2, with 9 bases aligning to TRBD1. Trimming at V came to 6 bases and at J to 7 bases, leaving 9 bases not matched to a gene. This CDR3 has 15 amino acids. This chain's CDR3 is CASSRPGQGHGELFF. In DNA, the CDR3 is TGTGCCAGCAGCCGTCCGGGACAGGGTCACGGGGAGCTGTTTTTT.

By share, this clonotype counts as medium-sized (0.01 to 0.1%). The chain carries TRBV6-2 or TRBV6-3 and TRBJ1-1, with D uncertain. CDR3 size: 12 residues. V lost 2 bases to trimming and J lost 5 bases, with 6 bases between them. From germline, CDR1 is MNHEY and CDR2 SVGEGT. The CDR3 reads CASSYVWTEAFF. In nucleotides, the CDR3 is TGTGCCAGCAGTTACGTATGGACTGAAGCTTTCTTT.

V usage is TRBV12-3 or TRBV12-4 and J usage is TRBJ2-3; D possibly matches TRBD1 or TRBD2 (6 bases each). V lost 6 bases to trimming and J lost 8 bases, with 15 bases between them. The CDR3 runs to 13 residues. In nucleotides, the CDR3 is TGTGCCAGCAGCAGCGGAGGGGGGACTACGCAGTATTTT. Translating gives CASSSGGGTTQYF.

This clonotype came up a few times. The V gene is TRBV28, the J gene TRBJ2-3, with 8 bases that match TRBD2. The length of the CDR3 is 16 residues. Germline trimming cut 1 base from V and 3 bases from J; bases unmatched to any gene: 6. Germline values: CDR1 MDHEN, CDR2 SYDVKM. CDR3 DNA: TGTGCCAGCAGTTTATCTCCGGGAGGGCCAACAGATACGCAGTATTTT. Its translation is CASSLSPGGPTDTQYF.

This clonotype counts as medium-sized (0.01 to 0.1%). This rearrangement joins TRBV2 to TRBJ2-6; D not resolved. Trimming left V 5 bases short and J 1 base short, with 6 bases between. In germline, CDR1 is SNHLY, CDR2 FYNNEI. The CDR3 runs 14 residues. CDR3 sequence: CASSLESGANVLTF. The CDR3, as DNA: TGTGCCAGCAGTCTTGAATCTGGGGCCAACGTCCTGACTTTC.

This clonotype was counted a few times. The rearrangement uses TRBV29-1 and TRBJ2-5; the D gene could be TRBD1 or TRBD2 (5 bases each). Trimming removed 1 base from V and 1 base from J, with 7 bases in between. CDR3 length equals 13 residues. CDR1 is SQVTM, CDR2 ANQGSEA, per germline. CDR3 nucleotides: TGCAGCGTTGAAGCGGGGCTCCAAGAGACCCAGTACTTC. Translation: CSVEAGLQETQYF. Full variable domain (rest looked up from reference TRBV29-1 and TRBJ2-5): SAVISQKPSRDICQRGTSLTIQCQVDSQVTMMFWYRQQPGQSLTLIATANQGSEATYESGFVIDKFPISRPNLTFSTLTVSNMSPEDSSIYLCSVEAGLQETQYFGPGTRLLVL.

By share of the sample, this clonotype is medium-sized. The chain carries TRBV5-1 and TRBJ2-5; 12 nucleotides agree with TRBD1. This CDR3 region has 15 residues. The trim removed 4 bases at V and 4 bases at J, leaving 5 bases unmatched. Germline CDR1 SGHRS, CDR2 YFSETQ. The CDR3 sequence: CASSTGTGGTETQYF. Written as DNA, the CDR3 is TGCGCCAGCAGCACCGGGACAGGGGGCACAGAGACCCAGTACTTC.

By share, this clonotype counts as medium-sized. This chain links TRBV11-1 with TRBJ2-5; 12 bases map to TRBD2. The CDR3 totals 16 residues. Germline assignment: CDR1 SGHAT and CDR2 FQDESV (reference sequence). V gave up 5 bases and J gave up 5 bases; unmatched junction bases: 9. The CDR3 sequence is CASSRLAGGPGETQYF. DNA for the CDR3: TGTGCCAGCAGCCGGCTAGCGGGAGGGCCAGGGGAGACCCAGTACTTC.

This clonotype counts as medium-sized. The V and J genes are TRBV4-3 and TRBJ2-2; tentatively, D is TRBD1 or TRBD2 (5 bases each). V lost 0 bases and J 8 bases, leaving 16 bases between the germline ends. CDR3 size: 16 residues. In germline, CDR1 is LGHNA, CDR2 YSLEER. The CDR3 DNA sequence: TGCGCCAGCAGCCAAGATACAGACAGCGGCCTAGGGGAGCTGTTTTTT. Translation: CASSQDTDSGLGELFF.

This clonotype is termed medium-sized. The rearrangement links TRBV28 to TRBJ1-2, with 7 bases lining up with TRBD1. Germline-derived CDR1 and CDR2 are MDHEN and SYDVKM. The CDR3 extends over 13 amino acids. Trimming took 6 bases from V and 4 from J; bases not matched to a gene: 5. DNA for the CDR3: TGTGCCAGCAGCCCCGACAGGGCCTATGGCTACACCTTC. Protein: CASSPDRAYGYTF.

This clonotype has at least ten counts. The V call is TRBV4-1, the J call TRBJ2-3, with D unresolved. Germline CDR1 MGHRA, CDR2 YSYEKL. V was shortened by 1 base and J by 4 bases, with 12 bases between the two germline ends. The CDR3 covers 15 residues. The CDR3 bases are TGCGCCAGCAGCCAAGTGAGAAGGTACGCAGATACGCAGTATTTT. Translating gives CASSQVRRYADTQYF.

This clonotype turned up a few times. The chain uses TRBV4-1 and TRBJ1-5; D remains unclear. Germline CDR1 reads MGHRA; CDR2 reads YSYEKL. V gave up 0 bases and J gave up 7 bases, with 7 bases separating them. This CDR3 comprises 13 residues. This CDR3 reads CASSQELDQPQHF. In DNA, the CDR3 is TGCGCCAGCAGCCAAGAGTTGGACCAGCCCCAGCATTTT.

The chain combines TRBV7-3 with TRBJ1-1; 8 bases agree with TRBD1. The germline V gene has CDR1 SGHTA and CDR2 FQGTGA. V dropped 3 bases and J dropped 2; count of bases not matched to a gene: 5. The CDR3 loop spans 15 amino acids. The CDR3 DNA follows: TGTGCCAGCAGCTTCTCTGGGACAGGAAACACTGAAGCTTTCTTT. This sequence encodes CASSFSGTGNTEAFF. The full variable domain, in which reference TRBV7-3 and TRBJ1-1 provide the parts outside the CDR3, is GAGVSQTPSNKVTEKGKYVELRCDPISGHTALYWYRQSLGQGPEFLIYFQGTGAADDSGLPNDRFFAVRPEGSVSTLKIQRTERGDSAVYLCASSFSGTGNTEAFFGQGTRLTVV.

The count of this clonotype is one. The J gene is TRBJ1-2, the V gene TRBV20-1, with D hard to call. The CDR3 extends over 14 amino acids. Germline V lookup: CDR1 DFQATT, CDR2 SNEGSKA (reference sequence). With 1 base removed from V and 3 bases from J, the gap between germline ends came to 12 bases. CDR3 bases: TGCAGTGCTAGAGTGTTAGGGTCCGACTATGGCTACACCTTC. Its translation: CSARVLGSDYGYTF.

This clonotype was counted at least ten times. The V call is TRBV30, the J call TRBJ1-5; D remains ambiguous. Germline V CDR1 and CDR2: GTSNPN, SVGIG (reference sequence). CDR3 length: 13 amino acids. Trimming removed 1 base from V and 6 bases from J, with 10 bases in between. In DNA, the CDR3 is TGTGCCTGGAGTGAAGGCTCGGGTCAGCCCCAGCATTTT. Translation: CAWSEGSGQPQHF.

On this clonotype itself: With a much larger clone just one base away, this may be a read error. The rearrangement uses TRBV6-5 and TRBJ2-7; 11 bases match TRBD2. Trimming removed 6 bases from V and 6 bases from J; junction bases left unmatched: 7. Germline assignment: CDR1 MNHEY and CDR2 SVGAGI. This CDR3 comprises 14 residues. Here the CDR3 reads CASRLAGVSGEQYF. CDR3 nucleotide sequence: TGTGCCAGCAGACTAGCGGGAGTGTCCGGCGAGCAGTACTTC.

This clonotype is categorized as medium-sized. This CDR3 reads CASSQPGTEYHQPQHF. CDR3 sequence (DNA): TGTGCCAGTAGCCAGCCCGGGACAGAATATCATCAGCCCCAGCATTTT. J is TRBJ1-5 and V is TRBV19; TRBD1 matches at 7 bases. This CDR3 is built from 16 residues. J lost 5 bases, V lost 6 bases, and 13 bases had no gene match. From germline, CDR1 is LNHDA and CDR2 SQIVND (reference sequence).

This clonotype is termed medium-sized. The gene calls are TRBV30 and TRBJ2-5, with 9 positions matching TRBD1. This CDR3 contains 14 residues. The ends lost 0 bases at V and 5 bases at J; junction bases unmatched: 4. Per germline, CDR1 GTSNPN and CDR2 SVGIG (reference sequence). The CDR3 DNA is TGTGCCTGGAGTGTTACAGGGGGCATCGAGACCCAGTACTTC. Translated, it gives CAWSVTGGIETQYF.

By share of the sample, this clonotype is medium-sized. The V call is TRBV20-1, the J call TRBJ1-1; D possibly corresponds to TRBD1 (5 bases). The CDR3 has 14 amino acids. Germline V gives CDR1 DFQATT, CDR2 SNEGSKA (reference sequence). Trimming took off 3 bases at V and 4 bases at J, with 15 bases between the two ends. CDR3 nucleotides: TGCAGTGCTAGGAGGGAGGGGTTAGGCACTGAAGCTTTCTTT. It codes for CSARREGLGTEAFF.

Judged by abundance, this clonotype is medium-sized. J is TRBJ1-2 and V is TRBV11-1, with 10 bases fitting TRBD1. Germline V lookup: CDR1 SGHAT, CDR2 FQDESV (reference sequence). The CDR3 length is 13 residues. The J segment lost 6 bases and the V segment lost 5 bases, leaving 3 bases of the junction unmatched. The CDR3 coding sequence is TGTGCCAGCAGCCCCGGGACAGGGGATGGCTACACCTTC. Its protein is CASSPGTGDGYTF.

V is TRBV7-2 and J is TRBJ2-2; D might be TRBD2 (8 bases). Trimming pared 5 bases from V and 5 bases from J, leaving 21 bases between. Germline loops: CDR1 SGHTA, CDR2 FQGNSA. CDR3 length equals 17 residues. The CDR3 DNA follows: TGTGCCAGCAGCCCGCAGGGCGGGGGGACAGAGACCGGGGAGCTGTTTTTT. This sequence encodes CASSPQGGGTETGELFF.

This clonotype is medium-sized within its sample. This sequence joins TRBV5-4 and TRBJ2-5, with TRBD2 identical over 13 bases. V shed 0 bases, J shed 4 bases, and the junction held 6 bases outside the gene matches. Germline CDR1 reads SGHNT; CDR2 reads YYREEE (reference sequence). The CDR3 covers 17 residues. This chain's CDR3 is CASSLGTSGRGSETQYF. The CDR3 DNA reads TGTGCCAGCAGCTTGGGGACTAGCGGGAGAGGGTCAGAGACCCAGTACTTC.

In its sample, this clonotype ranks as medium-sized. V is TRBV7-2 and J is TRBJ2-1; a weak D match, TRBD2 (6 bases). V was cut by 3 bases and J by 2 bases, with 11 bases left in between. The CDR3 consists of 15 residues. Germline-derived CDR1 and CDR2 are SGHTA and FQGNSA. The CDR3 region is CASSFTGLPYNEQFF. The CDR3 coding sequence is TGTGCCAGCAGCTTCACGGGACTTCCCTACAATGAGCAGTTCTTC.